These 25 T cell receptor beta chains came from one sample sequenced in a study of T-cell reconstitution after alpha-beta-depleted transplantation in children. Unique molecular identifiers were incorporated into the prepared TCRbeta library. TCRdb called the PCR reads again in MiXCR, with one record for every CDR3 protein. Found here are some 600,000 distinct CDR3 sequences, roughly 13% of them singletons; the top ten hold 2.2%. Sample: PBMCs, mostly from graft donor cells, taken 360 days after TCRalphabeta/CD19-depleted stem cell transplant. All receptors come from a male patient between 5 and 17 years old who had a stem cell transplant for acute myeloid leukemia, so the T cells may come from the graft donor.

The genes are TRBV9 and TRBJ2-1; 7 bases map to TRBD1. The trim removed 0 bases at V and 4 bases at J, leaving 10 bases unmatched. Germline CDR1 reads SGDLS; CDR2 reads YYNGEE. The CDR3 spans 17 residues. In DNA form, the CDR3 reads TGTGCCAGCAGCGTAGCCTGGGACAGCCTCCTATACAATGAGCAGTTCTTC. Translation gives CASSVAWDSLLYNEQFF.

This clonotype was picked up a small number of times. The rearrangement uses TRBV28 and TRBJ1-4; no definite D call. Germline V gene lookup returns CDR1 MDHEN and CDR2 SYDVKM. Trimming cost V 10 bases and J 3 bases, with 18 bases left between them. The CDR3 contains 15 residues. Written as DNA, the CDR3 is TGTGCCACCACTCGCGGCCCAGCAGCTAATGAAAAACTGTTTTTT. Encoded protein: CATTRGPAANEKLFF.

About this clonotype: This may arise from a read error, as a much more abundant clone is one base away. The gene calls are TRBV29-1 and TRBJ2-5; no clear D. The length of the CDR3 is 11 residues. Germline V gene lookup returns CDR1 SQVTM and CDR2 ANQGSEA. The CDR3 here is CSVERREAQYF. In DNA form, the CDR3 reads TGCAGCGTTGAACGACGAGAGGCCCAGTACTTC.

This clonotype was counted a few times. V usage is TRBV20-1 and J usage is TRBJ2-1, with 7 positions matching TRBD2. The junction had 5 bases not matched to a gene; V was cut back by 4 bases and J by 8 bases. Germline values: CDR1 DFQATT, CDR2 SNEGSKA (reference sequence). The CDR3 is 12 residues long. CDR3 region: CSAKFGGDEQFF. In DNA form, the CDR3 reads TGCAGTGCTAAGTTTGGGGGGGATGAGCAGTTCTTC.

In its sample, this clonotype was seen a few times. The chain carries TRBV12-3 or TRBV12-4 and TRBJ2-3; 7 nucleotides match TRBD1. V was pared by 5 bases and J by 2 bases, with 16 bases of the junction left unmatched. The CDR3 is 18 residues long. The CDR3 is CASSDRAHRGLLTDTQYF. Here the CDR3 DNA reads TGTGCCAGCAGTGACCGGGCCCACAGGGGTCTTCTCACAGATACGCAGTATTTT.

A few counts support this clonotype. DNA of the CDR3: TGTGCCAGCAGCTTTTCTGGAGGGAGGAACACCGGGGAGCTGTTTTTT. It is translated as CASSFSGGRNTGELFF. The rearrangement uses TRBV7-2 and TRBJ2-2; a weak D match, TRBD2 (6 bases). The CDR3 length is 16 residues. Looked up from germline, CDR1 is SGHTA and CDR2 is FQGNSA. V lost 3 bases to trimming and J lost 1 base, with 12 bases between them.

This clonotype was recorded at least ten times. The genes are TRBV19 and TRBJ2-7; 7 bases align to TRBD2. CDR1 is LNHDA, CDR2 SQIVND, per germline (reference sequence). The CDR3 totals 14 residues. Losses at the gene ends were 4 bases for V and 0 bases for J; bases not matched to a gene: 3. The CDR3 nucleotides read TGTGCCAGTAGTACCGGGACTAACTCCTACGAGCAGTACTTC. It specifies CASSTGTNSYEQYF.

This clonotype showed up many times. In DNA, the CDR3 is TGCGCCAGCAGCCGGAGGGCAGGGGACACCGGGGAGCTGTTTTTT. Translated: CASSRRAGDTGELFF. J is TRBJ2-2 and V is TRBV4-3; D may match TRBD1 or TRBD2 (6 bases each). Looked up from germline, CDR1 is LGHNA and CDR2 is YSLEER. This CDR3 spans 15 amino acids. V gave up 4 bases and J gave up 3 bases, with 12 bases separating them.

The chain recombines TRBV20-1 with TRBJ2-1; possible D gene TRBD2, 6 bases. This CDR3 has 11 residues. Per germline, CDR1 DFQATT and CDR2 SNEGSKA (reference sequence). The ends were cut back, 6 bases at V and 9 bases at J, with 12 bases in the middle. CDR3 in amino acids: CSAWTKVEQFF. The CDR3 DNA reads TGCAGTGCCTGGACTAAGGTTGAGCAGTTCTTC.

The chain carries TRBV4-3 and TRBJ2-1, with 7 bases identical to TRBD2. The CDR3 runs to 14 residues. Germline CDR1 LGHNA, CDR2 YSLEER. V was clipped by 4 bases and J by 7 bases; unmatched bases: 7. The CDR3 loop is CASSRVAGKNEQFF. DNA of the CDR3: TGCGCCAGCAGCCGGGTAGCGGGTAAGAATGAGCAGTTCTTC.

The chain has TRBV4-3 and TRBJ2-7; 7 nucleotides match TRBD2. V lost 0 bases to trimming and J lost 5 bases; unmatched junction nucleotides: 7. This CDR3 comprises 15 residues. Germline V gene lookup returns CDR1 LGHNA and CDR2 YSLEER. The DNA of the CDR3 is TGCGCCAGCAGCCAAGAAGGAGGGAGGGCCCACGAGCAGTACTTC. It encodes CASSQEGGRAHEQYF.

The table lists this clonotype with a few counts. The chain combines TRBV12-3 or TRBV12-4 with TRBJ2-3, with TRBD1 identical over 10 bases. J was trimmed by 4 bases and V by 3 bases; bases with no gene match: 4. This CDR3 is 15 amino acids long. The CDR3 loop is CASSLGGQGADTQYF. CDR3 in DNA: TGTGCCAGCAGTTTGGGCGGACAGGGGGCAGATACGCAGTATTTT.

A few counts support this clonotype. The chain has TRBV12-3 or TRBV12-4 and TRBJ1-5, with D hard to call. The V end was cut by 2 bases, the J end by 5 bases, with 16 bases between. This CDR3 has 16 amino acids. The CDR3, as DNA: TGTGCCAGCAGTTTACGGGTGGCCGGTGGGTATCAGCCCCAGCATTTT. Its protein product is CASSLRVAGGYQPQHF.

The rearrangement uses TRBV11-2 and TRBJ2-4, with D perhaps TRBD2 (5 bases). The CDR3 totals 17 residues. V lost 0 bases, J lost 0 bases, and 12 bases lay in between. Germline-derived CDR1 and CDR2 are SGHAT and FQNNGV. The CDR3 nucleotides read TGTGCCAGCAGCTTAGAAGGGAGACCTATAGCCAAAAACATTCAGTACTTC. Amino acids: CASSLEGRPIAKNIQYF.

The chain employs TRBV18 and TRBJ2-1; D unresolved. Trimming took off 2 bases at V and 5 bases at J, with 7 bases between the two ends. The CDR3 consists of 13 residues. Germline V CDR1 and CDR2: KGHSH, LQKENI. The CDR3 DNA reads TGTGCCAGCTCACCATCCCAGCACAATGAGCAGTTCTTC. This codes for CASSPSQHNEQFF.

This clonotype was picked up a small number of times. The V call is TRBV6-5, the J call TRBJ1-1, with D tentatively TRBD1 (5 bases). The CDR3 is made up of 18 amino acids. V was clipped by 4 bases and J by 3 bases, with 24 bases between them. Looked up from germline, CDR1 is MNHEY and CDR2 is SVGAGI. CDR3 nucleotides: TGTGCCAGCAGTTTCTATTCAGGGAGTTTAAATGATTACACTGAAGCTTTCTTT. Protein: CASSFYSGSLNDYTEAFF.

This clonotype appeared a few times. The chain couples TRBV29-1 to TRBJ2-3, with 8 bases lining up with TRBD1. This CDR3 region has 13 residues. Trimming removed 6 bases from V and 4 bases from J; junction bases left unmatched: 6. CDR1 is SQVTM and CDR2 is ANQGSEA in the germline V gene. CDR3 sequence: CSVRQGSADTQYF. The DNA for the CDR3 is TGCAGCGTAAGACAGGGGAGCGCAGATACGCAGTATTTT.

This rearrangement joins TRBV4-2 to TRBJ2-5; D may be TRBD1 or TRBD2 (6 bases each). The CDR3 has 15 residues. Trimming shortened V by 4 bases and J by 2 bases, and 14 bases separated the two germline ends. Germline loops: CDR1 LGHNA, CDR2 YNFKEQ. CDR3 sequence (DNA): TGTGCCAGCAGCCCCCGTGGAGGGGGGCAAGAGACCCAGTACTTC. It specifies CASSPRGGGQETQYF.

This clonotype was recorded a few times. The gene calls are TRBV20-1 and TRBJ2-7, with D hard to call. V lost 0 bases, J lost 0 bases, and 9 bases lay in between. This CDR3 comprises 14 residues. Germline V gene sequence: CDR1 DFQATT, CDR2 SNEGSKA (reference sequence). CDR3 amino acids: CSARDPVSSYEQYF. The DNA of the CDR3 is TGCAGTGCTAGAGATCCAGTTAGCTCCTACGAGCAGTACTTC.

This clonotype was seen a handful of times. A read error may account for a junction end that differs from germline. This sequence joins TRBV28 and TRBJ1-2, with D unclear. The CDR3 loop spans 10 amino acids. Germline CDR1 MDHEN, CDR2 SYDVKM. The CDR3 sequence: CASSSTGTYF. The CDR3, as DNA: TGTGCCAGCAGTTCCACCGGAACCTACTTC.

This clonotype was detected a few times. The rearrangement links TRBV29-1 to TRBJ2-1, with 9 bases aligning to TRBD2. Per the germline V gene, CDR1 is SQVTM and CDR2 is ANQGSEA. The CDR3 is 12 amino acids. The J segment lost 10 bases and the V segment lost 7 bases, leaving 8 bases of the junction unmatched. The chain's CDR3 is CSAVYLAGEQFF. In DNA form, the CDR3 reads TGCAGCGCGGTTTACCTAGCGGGAGAGCAGTTCTTC.

This clonotype showed up just a few times. This chain uses TRBV5-1 with TRBJ2-5, with 7 bases aligning to TRBD1. The J segment lost 2 bases and the V segment lost 7 bases, leaving 8 bases of the junction unmatched. The CDR3 contains 14 residues. Germline assignment: CDR1 SGHRS and CDR2 YFSETQ. CDR3 amino acids: CASGSFRGQETQYF. DNA for the CDR3: TGCGCCAGCGGTAGCTTCAGGGGGCAAGAGACCCAGTACTTC.

This clonotype was picked up a small number of times. The rearrangement links TRBV18 to TRBJ2-7, with TRBD2 matching over 7 bases. Germline lookup yields CDR1 KGHSH and CDR2 LQKENI. Losses at the gene ends were 4 bases for V and 0 bases for J; bases not matched to a gene: 6. The CDR3 is made up of 15 amino acids. The CDR3 DNA is TGTGCCAGCTCACTCGCTAGCGGAGCCTCCTACGAGCAGTACTTC. Protein: CASSLASGASYEQYF.

V usage is TRBV12-3 or TRBV12-4 and J usage is TRBJ2-3; D gene ambiguous. The CDR3 has 14 amino acids. Trimming pared 6 bases from V and 2 bases from J, leaving 12 bases between. The CDR3 DNA reads as TGTGCCAGCAGAGAGCAGGCCTACACAGATACGCAGTATTTT. It encodes CASREQAYTDTQYF.

This clonotype was counted ten times or more. The chain is built from TRBV20-1 and TRBJ1-5; D possibly corresponds to TRBD1 (5 bases). The CDR3 runs 14 residues. CDR1 is DFQATT and CDR2 is SNEGSKA in the germline V gene (reference sequence). Between the trimmed V and J ends, which lost 3 bases and 5 bases, there was a span of 14 bases. The CDR3 nucleotides are TGCAGTGCTAGTCGTCCAGGGTGGGATCAGCCCCAGCATTTT. Amino acid sequence: CSASRPGWDQPQHF.